This record covers a single T cell receptor beta chain. Germline CDR1 is MGHDK and CDR2 is SYGVNS. V lost 6 bases and J lost 5; bases outside the gene matches: 7. The CDR3 sequence is 15 residues long. This entry comes from a study of control samples from healthy donors and cancer patients. Only in-frame clones appear in the TCRdb table, and some are missing; sequencing was by immunoSEQ multiplex PCR. The repertoire consists of roughly 150,000 clones, with around 88% occurring once and the leading ten covering 1.5% to 2%. This TCR was sampled from a man between 18 and 35 years old in good health. Sample: blood. The V and J genes are TRBV25-1 and TRBJ2-1, with TRBD1 matching 10 bases. CDR3 sequence: CASRRRDRGNNEQFF. In DNA, the CDR3 is TGTGCCAGCAGGAGACGGGACAGGGGCAACAATGAGCAGTTCTTC.